This TCR beta chain emerged from a study of T cells in localized non-small cell lung cancer. Study-wide points: It was uninvolved adjacent lung that showed the highest T cell clonality, exceeding tumor. Sequencing, confined to only one tumor region, leaves heterogeneity possible. A denser population of T cells in blood accompanied longer overall survival.

Germline CDR1 LNHDA, CDR2 SQIVND (reference sequence). Trimming removed 11 bases at V and 0 bases at J, with 14 bases between. CDR3 size: 14 residues. Of note for this clone: What it recognizes is unknown.

Libraries were prepared by immunoSEQ multiplex PCR; TCRdb keeps only in-frame clonotypes and omits some of them. The table has roughly 38,000 clones, 86% seen once. The specimen comprised peripheral blood mononuclear cells, sampled before any cancer treatment. This receptor was obtained from a male donor older than 55 with stage II lung adenocarcinoma. The rearrangement uses TRBV19 and TRBJ1-5, with D perhaps TRBD1 (6 bases). The CDR3 loop reads CASGGQYSNQPQHF. The CDR3 DNA reads as TGTGCCTCCGGGGGGCAGTATAGCAATCAGCCCCAGCATTTT. The variable domain in full, completed from reference TRBV19 and TRBJ1-5, reads DGGITQSPKYLFRKEGQNVTLSCEQNLNHDAMYWYRQDPGQGLRLIYYSQIVNDFQKGDIAEGYSVSREKKESFPLTVTSAQKNPTAFYLCASGGQYSNQPQHFGDGTRLSIL.